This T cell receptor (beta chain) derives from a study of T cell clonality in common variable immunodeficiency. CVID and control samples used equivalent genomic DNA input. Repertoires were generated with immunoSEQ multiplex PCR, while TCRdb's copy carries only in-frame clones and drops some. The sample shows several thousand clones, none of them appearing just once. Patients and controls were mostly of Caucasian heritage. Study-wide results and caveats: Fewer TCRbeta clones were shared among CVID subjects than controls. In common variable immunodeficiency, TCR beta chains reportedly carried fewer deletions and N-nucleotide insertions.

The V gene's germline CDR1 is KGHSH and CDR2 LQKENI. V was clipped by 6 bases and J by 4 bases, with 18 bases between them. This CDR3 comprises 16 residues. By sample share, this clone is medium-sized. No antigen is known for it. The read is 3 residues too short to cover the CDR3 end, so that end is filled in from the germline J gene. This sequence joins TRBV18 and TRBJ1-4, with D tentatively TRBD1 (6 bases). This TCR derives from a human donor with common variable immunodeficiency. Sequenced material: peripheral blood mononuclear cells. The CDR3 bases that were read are TGTGCCAGCTCGGACAGCCCCCCGATGGGTAATGAAAAA. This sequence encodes CASSDSPPMGNEK. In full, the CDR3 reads CASSDSPPMGNEKLFF.